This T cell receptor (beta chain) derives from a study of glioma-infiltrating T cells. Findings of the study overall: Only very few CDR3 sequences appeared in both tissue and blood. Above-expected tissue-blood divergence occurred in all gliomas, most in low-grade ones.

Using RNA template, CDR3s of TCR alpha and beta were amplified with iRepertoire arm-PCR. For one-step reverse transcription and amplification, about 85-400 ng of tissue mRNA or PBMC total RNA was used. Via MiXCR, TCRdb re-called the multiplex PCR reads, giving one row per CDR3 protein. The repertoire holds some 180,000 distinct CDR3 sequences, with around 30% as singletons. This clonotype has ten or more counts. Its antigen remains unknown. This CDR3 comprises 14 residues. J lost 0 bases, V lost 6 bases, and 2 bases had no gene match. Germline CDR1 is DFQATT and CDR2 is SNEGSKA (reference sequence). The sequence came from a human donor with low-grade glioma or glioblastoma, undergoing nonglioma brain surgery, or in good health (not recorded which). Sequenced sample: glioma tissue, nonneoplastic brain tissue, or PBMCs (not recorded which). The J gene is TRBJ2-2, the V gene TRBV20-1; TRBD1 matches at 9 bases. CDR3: CSAGQGTNTGELFF. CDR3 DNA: TGCAGTGCCGGACAGGGGACGAACACCGGGGAGCTGTTTTTT.